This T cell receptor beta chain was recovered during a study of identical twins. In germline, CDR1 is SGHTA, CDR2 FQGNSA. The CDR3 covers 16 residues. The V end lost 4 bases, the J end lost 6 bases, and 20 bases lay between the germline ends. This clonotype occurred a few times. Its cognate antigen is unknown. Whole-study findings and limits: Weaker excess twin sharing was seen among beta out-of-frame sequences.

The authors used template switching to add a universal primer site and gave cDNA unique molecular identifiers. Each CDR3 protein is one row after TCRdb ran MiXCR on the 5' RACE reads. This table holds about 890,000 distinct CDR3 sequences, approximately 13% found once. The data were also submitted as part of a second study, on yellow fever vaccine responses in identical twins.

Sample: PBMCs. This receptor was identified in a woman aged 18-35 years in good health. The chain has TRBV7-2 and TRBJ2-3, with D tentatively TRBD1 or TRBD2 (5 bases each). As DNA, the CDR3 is TGTGCCAGCAGCTCATCCGGGGCGCGCGCACAGGATACGCAGTATTTT. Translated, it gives CASSSSGARAQDTQYF.